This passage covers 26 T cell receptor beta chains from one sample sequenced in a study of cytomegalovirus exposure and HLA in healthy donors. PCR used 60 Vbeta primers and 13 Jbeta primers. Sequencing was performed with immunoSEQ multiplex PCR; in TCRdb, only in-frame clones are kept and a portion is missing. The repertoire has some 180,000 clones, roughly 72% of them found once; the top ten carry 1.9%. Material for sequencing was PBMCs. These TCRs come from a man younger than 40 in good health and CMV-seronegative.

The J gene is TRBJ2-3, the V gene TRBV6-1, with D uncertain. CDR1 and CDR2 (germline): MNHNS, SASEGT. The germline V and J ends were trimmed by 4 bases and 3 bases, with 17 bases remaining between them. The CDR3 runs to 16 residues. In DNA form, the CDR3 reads TGTGCCAGCAGTGTCCAGATGGGCTTAGGAACAGATACGCAGTATTTT. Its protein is CASSVQMGLGTDTQYF.

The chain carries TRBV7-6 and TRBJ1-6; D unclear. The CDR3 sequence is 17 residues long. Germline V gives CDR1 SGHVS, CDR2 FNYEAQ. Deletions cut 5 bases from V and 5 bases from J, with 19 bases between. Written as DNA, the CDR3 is TGTGCCAGCAGCCCAAGGGTTGGACGGGAAAATAATTCACCCCTCCACTTT. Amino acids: CASSPRVGRENNSPLHF.

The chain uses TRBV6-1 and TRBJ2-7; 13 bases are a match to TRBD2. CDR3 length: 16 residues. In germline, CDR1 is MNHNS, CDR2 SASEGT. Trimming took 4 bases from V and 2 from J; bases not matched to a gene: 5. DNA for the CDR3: TGTGCCAGCAGTGCCTCCGGGACTAGCGGGGCCTACGAGCAGTACTTC. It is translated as CASSASGTSGAYEQYF.

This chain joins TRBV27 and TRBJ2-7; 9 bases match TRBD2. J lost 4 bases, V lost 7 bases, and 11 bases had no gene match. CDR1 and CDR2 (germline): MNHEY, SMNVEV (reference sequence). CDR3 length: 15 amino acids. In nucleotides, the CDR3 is TGTGCCAGCACCCCGGGCGGGAGGGCCTTGTACGAGCAGTACTTC. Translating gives CASTPGGRALYEQYF.

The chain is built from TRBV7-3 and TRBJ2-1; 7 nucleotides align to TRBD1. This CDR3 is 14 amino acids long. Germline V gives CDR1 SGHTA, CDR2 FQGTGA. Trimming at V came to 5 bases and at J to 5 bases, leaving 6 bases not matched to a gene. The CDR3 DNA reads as TGTGCCAGCAGCCTAATCGACAGGGACAATGAGCAGTTCTTC. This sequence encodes CASSLIDRDNEQFF.

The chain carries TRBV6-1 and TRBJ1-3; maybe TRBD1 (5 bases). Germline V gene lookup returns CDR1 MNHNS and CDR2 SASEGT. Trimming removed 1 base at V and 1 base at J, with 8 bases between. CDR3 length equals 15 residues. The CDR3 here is CASSEGAGSGNTIYF. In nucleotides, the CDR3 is TGTGCCAGCAGTGAAGGGGCAGGGTCTGGAAACACCATATATTTT.

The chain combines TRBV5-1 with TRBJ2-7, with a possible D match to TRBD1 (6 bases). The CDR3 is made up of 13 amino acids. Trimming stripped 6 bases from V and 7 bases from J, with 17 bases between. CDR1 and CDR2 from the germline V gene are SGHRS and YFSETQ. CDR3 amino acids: CASTDSREGEQYF. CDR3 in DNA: TGCGCCAGCACGGACAGCAGAGAGGGGGAGCAGTACTTC.

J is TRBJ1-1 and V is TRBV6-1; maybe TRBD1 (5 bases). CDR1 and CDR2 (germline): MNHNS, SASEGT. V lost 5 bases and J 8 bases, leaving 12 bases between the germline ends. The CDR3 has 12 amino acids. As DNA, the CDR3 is TGTGCCAGCAGTACCCGGGGGGAGGAAGCTTTCTTT. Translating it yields CASSTRGEEAFF.

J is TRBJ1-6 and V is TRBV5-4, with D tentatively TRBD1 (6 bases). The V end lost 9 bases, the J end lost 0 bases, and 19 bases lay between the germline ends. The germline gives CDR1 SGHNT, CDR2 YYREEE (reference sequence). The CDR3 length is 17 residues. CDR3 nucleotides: TGTGCCACCCCTGGACAGCGACGGGACTCCTATAATTCACCCCTCCACTTT. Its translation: CATPGQRRDSYNSPLHF.

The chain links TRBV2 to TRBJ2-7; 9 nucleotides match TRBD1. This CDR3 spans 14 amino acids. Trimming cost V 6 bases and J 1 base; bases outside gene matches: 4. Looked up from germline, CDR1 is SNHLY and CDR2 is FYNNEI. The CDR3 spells CASRAGQGSYEQYF. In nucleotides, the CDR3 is TGTGCCAGCAGAGCGGGACAGGGTTCCTACGAGCAGTACTTC.

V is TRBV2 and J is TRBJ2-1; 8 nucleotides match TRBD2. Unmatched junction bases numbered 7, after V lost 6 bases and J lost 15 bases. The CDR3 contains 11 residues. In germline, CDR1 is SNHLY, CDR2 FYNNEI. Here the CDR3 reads CASRGDGGGFF. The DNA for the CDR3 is TGTGCCAGCAGGGGGGACGGGGGGGGGTTCTTC.

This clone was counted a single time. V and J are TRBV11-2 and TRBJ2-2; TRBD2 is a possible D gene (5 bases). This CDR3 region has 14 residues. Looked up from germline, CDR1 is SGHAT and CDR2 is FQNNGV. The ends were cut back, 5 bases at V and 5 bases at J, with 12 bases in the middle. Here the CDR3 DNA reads TGTGCCAGCAGCCGACCGGGAATTACCGGGGAGCTGTTTTTT. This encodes CASSRPGITGELFF.

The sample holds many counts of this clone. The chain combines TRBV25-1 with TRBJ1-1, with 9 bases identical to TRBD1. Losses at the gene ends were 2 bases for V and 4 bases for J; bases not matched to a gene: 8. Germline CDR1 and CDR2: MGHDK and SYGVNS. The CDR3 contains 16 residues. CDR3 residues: CASSEKPGQGFTEAFF. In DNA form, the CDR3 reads TGTGCCAGCAGTGAAAAACCGGGACAGGGTTTCACTGAAGCTTTCTTT.

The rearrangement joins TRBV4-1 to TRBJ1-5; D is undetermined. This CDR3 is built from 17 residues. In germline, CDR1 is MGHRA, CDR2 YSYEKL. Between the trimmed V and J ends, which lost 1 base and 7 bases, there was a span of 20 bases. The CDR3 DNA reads TGCGCCAGCAGCCAAGCGTCTGGGGAGGGCCCTCTCCAGCCCCAGCATTTT. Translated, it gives CASSQASGEGPLQPQHF.

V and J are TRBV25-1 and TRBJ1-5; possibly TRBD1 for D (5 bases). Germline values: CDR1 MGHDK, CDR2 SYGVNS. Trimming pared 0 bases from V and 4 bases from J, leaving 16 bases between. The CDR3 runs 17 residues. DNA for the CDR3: TGTGCCAGCAGTGAATATGGGGCCATCAGGCCAAATCAGCCCCAGCATTTT. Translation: CASSEYGAIRPNQPQHF.

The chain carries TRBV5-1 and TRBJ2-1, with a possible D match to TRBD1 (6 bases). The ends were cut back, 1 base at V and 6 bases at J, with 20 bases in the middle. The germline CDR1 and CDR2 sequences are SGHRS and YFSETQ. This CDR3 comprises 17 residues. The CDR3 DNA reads TGCGCCAGCAGCTTGAGGGGGACACCGAATCTAGGCAATGAGCAGTTCTTC. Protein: CASSLRGTPNLGNEQFF.

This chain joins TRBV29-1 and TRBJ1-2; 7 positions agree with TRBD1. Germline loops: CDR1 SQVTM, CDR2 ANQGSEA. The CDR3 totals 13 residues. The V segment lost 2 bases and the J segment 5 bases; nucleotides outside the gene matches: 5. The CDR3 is CSVEKGQRYGYTF. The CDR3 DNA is TGCAGCGTTGAAAAGGGACAGCGTTATGGCTACACCTTC.

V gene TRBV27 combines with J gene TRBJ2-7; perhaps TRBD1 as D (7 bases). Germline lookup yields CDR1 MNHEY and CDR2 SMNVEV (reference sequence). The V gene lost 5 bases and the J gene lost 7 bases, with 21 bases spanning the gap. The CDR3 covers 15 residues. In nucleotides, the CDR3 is TGTGCCAGCAGTCCTTTCGAGGGCAGGGGGGATGAGCAGTACTTC. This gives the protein CASSPFEGRGDEQYF.

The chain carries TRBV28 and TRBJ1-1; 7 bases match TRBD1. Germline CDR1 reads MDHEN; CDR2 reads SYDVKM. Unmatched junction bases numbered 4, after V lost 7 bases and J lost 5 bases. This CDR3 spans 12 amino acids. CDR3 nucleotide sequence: TGTGCCAGCAATTCAGGGGGGACTGAAGCTTTCTTT. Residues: CASNSGGTEAFF.

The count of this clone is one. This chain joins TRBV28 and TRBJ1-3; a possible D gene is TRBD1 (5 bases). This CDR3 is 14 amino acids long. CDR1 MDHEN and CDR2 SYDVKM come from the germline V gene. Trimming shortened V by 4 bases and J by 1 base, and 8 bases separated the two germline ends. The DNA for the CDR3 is TGTGCCAGCAGTTACGGGGGATCTGGAAACACCATATATTTT. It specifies CASSYGGSGNTIYF.

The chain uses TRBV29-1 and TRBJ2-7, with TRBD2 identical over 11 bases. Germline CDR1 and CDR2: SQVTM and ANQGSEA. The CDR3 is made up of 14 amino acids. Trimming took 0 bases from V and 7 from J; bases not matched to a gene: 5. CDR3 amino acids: CSVEEWGLAEEQYF. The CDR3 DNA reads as TGCAGCGTTGAAGAGTGGGGACTAGCGGAAGAGCAGTACTTC.

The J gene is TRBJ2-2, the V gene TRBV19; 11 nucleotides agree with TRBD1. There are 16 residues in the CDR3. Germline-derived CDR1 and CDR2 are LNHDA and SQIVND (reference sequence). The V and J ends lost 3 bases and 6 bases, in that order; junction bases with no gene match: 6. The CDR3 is CASSMRDRGFPGELFF. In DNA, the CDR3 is TGTGCCAGTAGTATGAGGGACAGGGGGTTCCCCGGGGAGCTGTTTTTT.

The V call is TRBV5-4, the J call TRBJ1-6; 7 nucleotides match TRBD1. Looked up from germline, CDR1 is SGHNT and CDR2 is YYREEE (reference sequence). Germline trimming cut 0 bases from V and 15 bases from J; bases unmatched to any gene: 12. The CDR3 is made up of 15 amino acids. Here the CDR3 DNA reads TGTGCCAGCAGCTTGGAGGGGCCCGGGACAGCGGTCCTCCACTTT. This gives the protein CASSLEGPGTAVLHF. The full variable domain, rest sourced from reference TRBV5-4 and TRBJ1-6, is ETGVTQSPTHLIKTRGQQVTLRCSSQSGHNTVSWYQQALGQGPQFIFQYYREEENGRGNFPPRFSGLQFPNYSSELNVNALELDDSALYLCASSLEGPGTAVLHFGNGTRLTVT.

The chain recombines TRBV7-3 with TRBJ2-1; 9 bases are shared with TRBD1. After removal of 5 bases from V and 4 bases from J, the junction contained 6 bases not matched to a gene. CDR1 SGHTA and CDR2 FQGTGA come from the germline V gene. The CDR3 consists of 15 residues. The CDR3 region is CASSQGQGLYNEQFF. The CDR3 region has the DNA TGTGCCAGCAGCCAAGGACAGGGGCTTTACAATGAGCAGTTCTTC.

The CDR3 region has the DNA TGTGCCAGCAGCACGCCTAGCGGGAGCTACTACAATGAGCAGTTCTTC. This translates into CASSTPSGSYYNEQFF. The rearrangement joins TRBV5-4 to TRBJ2-1, with 10 bases fitting TRBD2. Germline V lookup: CDR1 SGHNT, CDR2 YYREEE (reference sequence). Trimming cost V 4 bases and J 3 bases; bases outside gene matches: 7. This CDR3 spans 16 amino acids.

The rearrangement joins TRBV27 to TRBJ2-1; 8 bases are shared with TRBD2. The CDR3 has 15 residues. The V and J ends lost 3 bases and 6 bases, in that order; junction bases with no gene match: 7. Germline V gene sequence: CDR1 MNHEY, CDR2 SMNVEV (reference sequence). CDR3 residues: CASSLGWGTSNEQFF. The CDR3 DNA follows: TGTGCCAGCAGTTTGGGCTGGGGGACTAGCAATGAGCAGTTCTTC.